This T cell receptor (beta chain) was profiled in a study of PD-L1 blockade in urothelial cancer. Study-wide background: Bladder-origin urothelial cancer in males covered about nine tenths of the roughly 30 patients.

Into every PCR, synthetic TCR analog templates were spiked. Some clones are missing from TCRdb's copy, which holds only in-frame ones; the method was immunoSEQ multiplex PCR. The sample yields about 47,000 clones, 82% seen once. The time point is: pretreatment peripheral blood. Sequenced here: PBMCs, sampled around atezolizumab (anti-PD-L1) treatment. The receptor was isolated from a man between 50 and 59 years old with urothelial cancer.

CDR3 protein: CASSLNSLSYNEQFF. For the CDR3, the DNA is TGTGCCAGCAGCCTAAACTCGCTCTCCTACAATGAGCAGTTCTTC. V usage is TRBV11-3 and J usage is TRBJ2-1; no firm D call. CDR3 length equals 15 residues. Germline CDR1 reads SGHNT; CDR2 reads YENEEA. V lost 5 bases and J lost 0, with 11 bases in between.